This T cell receptor beta chain was captured in a study of blood T cell repertoires in COVID-19. Study summary: PBMCs, B-cell-depleted T cells, or T cells provided the cDNA or gDNA that made up the material.

Germline V gene lookup returns CDR1 SGHDT and CDR2 YYEEEE. CDR3 size: 13 residues. V lost 6 bases, J lost 8 bases, and 17 bases lay in between. Participants, about 18 to 90 years old, spanned about two dozen US areas. Under the authors' procedure: Estimation of nucleated cell counts relied on the amplification of reference gene primers. Assay: immunoSEQ multiplex PCR; the TCRdb copy retains only in-frame clones and omits some. V and J calls and clone size follow that table, whereas D and trimming were derived from the DNA. The sample lists some 300,000 clones; 85% to 90% were seen once. The TCR sequence derives from a woman between 55 and 75 years old in a cohort exposed to, infected with or recovered from COVID-19 (not recorded which). Source material: PBMCs or T cells enriched from blood (not recorded which). The J gene is TRBJ1-2, the V gene TRBV5-6; no firm D call. This CDR3 reads CASTFRGVGGYTF. The DNA for the CDR3 is TGTGCCAGCACCTTCCGGGGTGTCGGCGGCTACACCTTC. Full variable domain (outside the CDR3, taken from reference TRBV5-6 and TRBJ1-2): DAGVTQSPTHLIKTRGQQVTLRCSPKSGHDTVSWYQQALGQGPQFIFQYYEEEERQRGNFPDRFSGHQFPNYSSELNVNALLLGDSALYLCASTFRGVGGYTFGSGTRLTVV.